This T cell receptor beta chain is from a study of blood T cell repertoires in COVID-19 (dated by TCRdb to 2018 to 2021). Looking at the study overall: Samples covering the acute and convalescent phases of COVID-19 were provided by collaborators in the United States, Italy and Spain. The prospective study material was composed of cDNA or gDNA derived from T cells, B-cell-depleted T cells, or PBMCs. The dataset comprised deeply sampled blood TCRbeta repertoires from subjects exposed to, actively infected with, or recovered from COVID-19. The repertoires were released in a freely available public database intended as a resource for research on the immune response to SARS-CoV-2. The samples were drawn from the first 160 participants of the ongoing ImmuneRACE study and from some 1,300 subjects provided by 6 global collaborators. Sample metadata almost always included a de-identified subject ID, COVID-19 status, age in years and sex. Where HLA class I and class II types were available, the types were taken from metadata supplied by the sample provider, not from assay-based typing.

Broad study findings and their caveats: How much clinical and demographic metadata was included differed by source and by participant, and the metadata was provided uncurated.

TCRbeta CDR3 regions were amplified from genomic DNA using the immunoSEQ Assay, a bias-controlled multiplex PCR. In the authors' own workflow: Within the assay, amplification of reference gene primers was used to estimate how many nucleated cells each sample contained. To quantify the absolute abundance of each unique TCRbeta CDR3 rearrangement, sequence reads were collapsed and filtered. For each sample, productive Simpson clonality was calculated as the square root of Simpson's diversity index over productive rearrangements. TCRdb took this table from immuneACCESS and kept in-frame rearrangements with V and J called. Such tables lack part of the clones; where checked against another copy, unresolved V genes explain under half of the gap, and the rest is unexplained. V, J and clone size are taken as reported in that table, and D and trimming were inferred from the DNA itself. The sample table records approximately 110,000 clones; over 70% of these occur just once. The ten largest clones represent around 1.5% of the sample.

Points on this clone: What this receptor recognizes is not known. The input lacks base qualities; no much larger clone sits a single base away.

Each collaborating institution followed its own protocols to collect whole blood in K2EDTA tubes. Collaborator samples were shipped for TCRbeta analysis as frozen whole blood, isolated PBMCs, or DNA extracted from either sample type. There are 14 amino acids in the CDR3, from cysteine to phenylalanine inclusive. Only the CDR3 portion is preserved as DNA: 42 bases, with reading frame beginning at the first base. CDR1 is given as SGHNT and CDR2 as YYREEE, both from the germline V gene (reference sequence). V loses 4 bases, J loses 5 bases, and the germline ends lie 14 bases apart. This TCR came from a man aged 45-60 years with acute or convalescent COVID-19. The chain joins TRBV5-4 to TRBJ2-3; too little of a D gene remains to name it. The source material was peripheral blood. The DNA is as follows: TGTGCCAGCAGCCCGAACTTTCAGGTAGATACGCAGTATTTT. Its amino acids are CASSPNFQVDTQYF.